This TCR beta chain was observed in a study of immune evolution from preneoplasia to lung adenocarcinoma. Study-level findings and limits: Normal lung had highest clonality; later lesions appeared denser, more diverse. Top clone frequencies peaked in normal lung, apparently declining through invasive adenocarcinoma.

About this clone: The antigen is not known.

Only in-frame clones appear in the TCRdb table, and some are missing; sequencing was by immunoSEQ multiplex PCR. Found here are 3,700 or so clones, 77% of them singletons; the top ten hold about 9.4%. The specimen was FFPE adjacent normal lung tissue. The receptor comes from a person aged 60 to 80 with lung adenocarcinoma.

The CDR3 DNA sequence: TGCGCCAGCAGCTTGTTTCGGTCCAGGGGGCTACAAGAGACCCAGTACTTC. Encoded protein: CASSLFRSRGLQETQYF. The chain couples TRBV5-1 to TRBJ2-5, with TRBD1 matching over 8 bases. There are 17 residues in the CDR3. The trim removed 1 base at V and 2 bases at J, leaving 10 bases unmatched. Germline lookup yields CDR1 SGHRS and CDR2 YFSETQ.